The T cell receptor (beta chain) under discussion was sequenced for a study of T cell responses to AZD1222 COVID-19 vaccine. Study findings and constraints: Spike regions recognized by vaccine-associated CD4 TCRs spanned the protein, led by 160-218 and 743-854. Vaccination with two AZD1222 doses was followed by a rise in Spike-specific TCR breadth and depth. In all cases, repertoires were sampled only after the peak T cell response. Only a handful of AZD1222 recipients were seropositive at baseline.

In regard to this clone: Antigen specificity is unknown.

Data came from immunoSEQ multiplex PCR; TCRdb stores just in-frame clones and leaves some out. The table has over 85,000 clones, more than 90% seen once; the top ten hold approximately 2.7%. The V and J ends lost 6 bases and 0 bases respectively, with 14 bases between them. This CDR3 has 16 amino acids. Germline V gives CDR1 LNHDA, CDR2 SQIVND (reference sequence). This sequence joins TRBV19 and TRBJ1-4; D gene uncertain. This TCR was sampled from an adult who received the AZD1222 COVID-19 vaccine. Sequences were derived from peripheral blood, sampled 28 days after the second AZD1222 dose. CDR3 sequence: CASRSFGEATNEKLFF. CDR3 sequence (DNA): TGTGCCAGTAGATCGTTCGGGGAAGCAACTAATGAAAAACTGTTTTTT.